The text below deals with one T cell receptor (beta chain). Trimming pared 4 bases from V and 2 bases from J, leaving 15 bases between. The CDR3 has 16 amino acids. Germline CDR1 and CDR2: MNHNS and SASEGT. A deep-level run was used for the assay. Assay: immunoSEQ multiplex PCR; the TCRdb copy retains only in-frame clones and omits some. The sample comprises approximately 1.9 million clones, 90% to 95% of which are singletons, and under 2% rests with the top ten. The naive CD8 population came from CD45RO-negative cells selected for CCR7, without terminally differentiated effector memory CD45RA+ cells. The source of the sample is a study of shared clonotypes between healthy human individuals. Across the study: CD4 naive and CD4 memory each took three plates per donor, while CD8 naive took two and CD8 memory one.

Sequencing was performed on naive CD8+ T cells from PBMCs. This TCR came from a man aged 18-30 years in good health. Some clones in this sample may be carry-over from other donors' samples. V and J are TRBV6-1 and TRBJ2-1, with D perhaps TRBD2 (6 bases). The CDR3 sequence is CASSAIVSGTYNEQFF. For the CDR3, the DNA is TGTGCCAGCAGTGCTATTGTTAGCGGTACCTACAATGAGCAGTTCTTC.